This T cell receptor (beta chain) was identified during a study of kidney transplant recipient with SARS-CoV-2 infection. The sample holds many counts of this clonotype. One entry per CDR3 protein, called by TCRdb with MiXCR from the reads. The profile shows fewer than 250,000 distinct CDR3 sequences, 25% to 35% of them singletons. The source of this sequence is a male patient aged 30 to 40 who had COVID-19 and was a kidney transplant recipient. The graft donor may have given rise to some T cells. Sequenced material: a blood sample, taken at baseline and on day 111 from a kidney transplant recipient.

CDR3 region: CASSSIQGRGNQPQHF. The CDR3, as DNA: TGTGCCAGCAGTTCGATCCAGGGTCGGGGCAATCAGCCCCAGCATTTT. The chain is built from TRBV28 and TRBJ1-5; tentatively, D is TRBD1 (5 bases). CDR3 length: 16 amino acids. In germline, CDR1 is MDHEN, CDR2 SYDVKM. V lost 4 bases, J lost 2 bases, and 15 bases lay in between.